The 5 T cell receptor beta chains in this list originate from one sample, sequenced in a study of human T cells and chemical hapten exposure. Time point: patch test 2, 6 weeks after DPC sensitization. Stated treatment: therapeutic diphenylcyclopropenone sensitization with weekly scalp DPC. Via MiXCR, TCRdb re-called the RACE reads, giving one row per CDR3 protein. The repertoire holds 69,000 or so distinct CDR3 sequences, with about 9.4% as singletons. The specimen comprised whole blood, sampled in connection with sensitization to the hapten diphenylcyclopropenone (DPC). The receptors originated from a woman in her fifties or sixties with alopecia areata. Some clones in this sample may be carry-over from other donors' samples.

The chain uses TRBV6-2 or TRBV6-3 and TRBJ2-4; perhaps TRBD2 as D (5 bases). Germline CDR1 reads MNHEY; CDR2 reads SVGEGT. With 8 bases removed from V and 7 bases from J, the gap between germline ends came to 12 bases. This CDR3 has 12 residues. The CDR3: CASGWTFNIQYF. The DNA for the CDR3 is TGTGCCAGCGGTTGGACTTTTAACATTCAGTACTTC.

The chain carries TRBV29-1 and TRBJ2-1; TRBD2 aligns across 9 bases. Germline V gene lookup returns CDR1 SQVTM and CDR2 ANQGSEA. This CDR3 has 14 amino acids. J was trimmed by 10 bases and V by 4 bases; bases with no gene match: 11. The chain's CDR3 is CSVVGRREGGEQFF. The DNA for the CDR3 is TGCAGCGTTGTAGGTAGGCGGGAGGGGGGCGAGCAGTTCTTC.

This clonotype came up a few times. In DNA form, the CDR3 reads TGTGCCAGCAGCTTTGCGGGGCGGGGCCCACAAGAGACCCAGTACTTC. This sequence encodes CASSFAGRGPQETQYF. The rearrangement uses TRBV7-2 and TRBJ2-5, with D perhaps TRBD2 (6 bases). Germline V lookup: CDR1 SGHTA, CDR2 FQGNSA. CDR3 size: 16 residues. Trimming took off 3 bases at V and 2 bases at J, with 16 bases between the two ends.

This clonotype was detected many times. The gene calls are TRBV13 and TRBJ1-3; unclear D gene. Germline loops: CDR1 PRHDT, CDR2 FYEKMQ (reference sequence). This CDR3 has 14 amino acids. The V end lost 2 bases, the J end lost 3 bases, and 8 bases lay between the germline ends. Here the CDR3 DNA reads TGTGCCAGCAGCTTATTGGGTCTTGGAAACACCATATATTTT. Translation: CASSLLGLGNTIYF.

In this sample, this clonotype turned up a few times. This chain joins TRBV6-6 and TRBJ1-2; unclear D gene. CDR1 and CDR2 from the germline V gene are MNHNY and SVGAGI (reference sequence). This CDR3 contains 13 residues. Trimming removed 7 bases from V and 4 bases from J, with 13 bases in between. This CDR3 reads CASNKERLYGYTF. Here the CDR3 DNA reads TGTGCCAGCAACAAGGAAAGACTCTATGGCTACACCTTC.